This T cell receptor beta chain was obtained from a study of response to subunit inactivated influenza vaccine. The V segment lost 5 bases and the J segment 0 bases; nucleotides outside the gene matches: 4. This CDR3 contains 15 residues. From germline, CDR1 is SEHNR and CDR2 FQNEAQ (reference sequence). This clonotype was seen at least ten times. As yet, its antigen is unknown. TCRdb passed the RT-PCR reads through MiXCR, listing each CDR3 protein once. The table records fewer than 700,000 distinct CDR3 sequences, 13% of them present only once. Study-level findings and limits: Each seasonal flu vaccination may recruit only limited new T cells, authors suggested.

The genes are TRBV7-9 and TRBJ2-1; 7 bases line up with TRBD2. The sample here was PBMCs from blood, taken around seven weeks after vaccination. The source of this sequence is a man aged 45-60 years who received an inactivated influenza vaccine. CDR3 coding DNA: TGTGCCAGCAGCCCGGGACTAAGCTCCTACAATGAGCAGTTCTTC. It encodes CASSPGLSSYNEQFF.